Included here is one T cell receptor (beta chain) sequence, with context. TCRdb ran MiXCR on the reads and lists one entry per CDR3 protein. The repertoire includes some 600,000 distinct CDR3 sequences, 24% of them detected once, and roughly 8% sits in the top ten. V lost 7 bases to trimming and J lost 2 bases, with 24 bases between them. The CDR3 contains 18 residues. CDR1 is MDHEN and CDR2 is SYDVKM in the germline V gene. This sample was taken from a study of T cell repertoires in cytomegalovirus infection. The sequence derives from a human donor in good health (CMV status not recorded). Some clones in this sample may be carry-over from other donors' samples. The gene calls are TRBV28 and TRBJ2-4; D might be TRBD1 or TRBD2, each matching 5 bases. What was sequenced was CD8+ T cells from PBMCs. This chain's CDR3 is CASNRQVGGRGTKNIQYF. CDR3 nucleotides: TGTGCCAGCAATCGCCAGGTTGGAGGTCGGGGCACCAAAAACATTCAGTACTTC.